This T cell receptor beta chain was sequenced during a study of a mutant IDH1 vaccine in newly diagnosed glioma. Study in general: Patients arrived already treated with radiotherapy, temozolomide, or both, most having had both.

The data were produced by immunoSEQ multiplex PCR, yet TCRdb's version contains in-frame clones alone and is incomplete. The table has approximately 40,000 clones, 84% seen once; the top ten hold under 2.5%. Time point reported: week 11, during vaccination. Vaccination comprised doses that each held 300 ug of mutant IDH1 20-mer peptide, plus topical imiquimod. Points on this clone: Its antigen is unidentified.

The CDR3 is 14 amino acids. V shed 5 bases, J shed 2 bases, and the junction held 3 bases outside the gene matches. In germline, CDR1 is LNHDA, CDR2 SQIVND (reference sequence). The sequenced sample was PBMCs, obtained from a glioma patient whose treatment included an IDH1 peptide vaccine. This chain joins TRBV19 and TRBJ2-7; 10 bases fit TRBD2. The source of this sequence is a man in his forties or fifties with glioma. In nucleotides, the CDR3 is TGTGCCAGTAGTTGGACTAGCGGAACCTACGAGCAGTACTTC. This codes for CASSWTSGTYEQYF.